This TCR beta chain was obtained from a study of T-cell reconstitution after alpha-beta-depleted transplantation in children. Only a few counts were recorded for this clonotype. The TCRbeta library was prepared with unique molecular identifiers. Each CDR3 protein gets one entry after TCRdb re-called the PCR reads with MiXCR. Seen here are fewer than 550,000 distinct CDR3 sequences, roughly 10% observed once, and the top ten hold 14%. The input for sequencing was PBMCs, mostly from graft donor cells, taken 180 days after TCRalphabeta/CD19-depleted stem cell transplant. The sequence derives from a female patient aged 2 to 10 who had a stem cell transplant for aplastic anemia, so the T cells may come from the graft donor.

The DNA for the CDR3 is TGCGCCAGCAGCCAAGAATCCCGGCCACTTTACAATGAGCAGTTCTTC. Translating gives CASSQESRPLYNEQFF. The chain couples TRBV4-1 to TRBJ2-1; D call uncertain. Trimming took 0 bases from V and 4 from J, leaving 13 bases between them. The CDR3 extends over 16 amino acids. Per the germline V gene, CDR1 is MGHRA and CDR2 is YSYEKL.